Reported below is one T cell receptor beta chain. This sample was included in a study of shared clonotypes between healthy human individuals. Free of recent acute infections or vaccinations, the donors were healthy HIV-negative adults. Adults of Caucasian background living in Nashville, Tennessee made up all donors. DNA at around 190 ng, around 30,000 T cell genomes, went into sorted-subset replicate PCRs. The protocol was immunoSEQ multiplex PCR, while the TCRdb copy is restricted to in-frame clones and leaves out a portion. Among more than 550,000 clones listed, 90% were seen once. The sequencing input was memory CD8+ T cells from PBMCs. Sample subset: CD45RO+ cells pooled with CCR7-negative TemRA cells. This receptor was obtained from a man aged 18 to 29 in good health. Some clones in this sample may be carry-over from other donors' samples.

The CDR3: CASSLYPGWRNTIYF. Here the CDR3 DNA reads TGTGCCAGCAGCTTATATCCAGGGTGGAGAAACACCATATATTTT. The chain carries TRBV7-3 and TRBJ1-3, with D possibly TRBD1 on 5 matching bases. This CDR3 spans 15 amino acids. The germline V gene has CDR1 SGHTA and CDR2 FQGTGA. Deletions cut 2 bases from V and 5 bases from J, with 13 bases between.